A single sample gave rise to the 2 T cell receptor beta chains below, sequenced in a study of cytomegalovirus exposure and HLA in healthy donors. Some clones are missing from TCRdb's copy, which holds only in-frame ones; the method was immunoSEQ multiplex PCR. The profile shows more than 250,000 clones, 90% of them singletons. Sample: PBMCs. The source of these receptors is a woman in her 30s in good health and CMV-seronegative.

The CDR3 DNA reads TGTGCCAGCTCACTGCTGGACAGGGGGCAATATACCCTGAGCGAGCAGTACTTC. It yields the protein CASSLLDRGQYTLSEQYF. The genes are TRBV18 and TRBJ2-7, with 11 bases aligning to TRBD1. This CDR3 region has 18 residues. CDR1 and CDR2 (germline): KGHSH, LQKENI. Losses at the gene ends were 4 bases for V and 6 bases for J; bases not matched to a gene: 17.

The chain is built from TRBV9 and TRBJ2-1; TRBD2 aligns across 16 bases. CDR1 is SGDLS, CDR2 YYNGEE, per germline. Trimming at V came to 3 bases and at J to 15 bases, leaving 15 bases not matched to a gene. The CDR3 consists of 17 residues. The CDR3 reads CASSDSPGTSGRAALFF. DNA of the CDR3: TGTGCCAGCAGCGACTCTCCCGGGACTAGCGGGAGGGCCGCCTTGTTCTTC. Using reference TRBV9 and TRBJ2-1 for the parts outside the CDR3, the full variable domain is DSGVTQTPKHLITATGQRVTLRCSPRSGDLSVYWYQQSLDQGLQFLIQYYNGEERAKGNILERFSAQQFPDLHSELNLSSLELGDSALYFCASSDSPGTSGRAALFFGPGTRLTVL.